The 25 T cell receptor beta chains in this list originate from one sample, sequenced in a study of cytomegalovirus exposure and HLA in healthy donors. Vbeta (60) and Jbeta (13) primers were used in the PCR. Sequencing was performed with immunoSEQ multiplex PCR; in TCRdb, only in-frame clones are kept and a portion is missing. The sample contains approximately 100,000 clones, 60% to 85% of which appear only once. Sequencing input: PBMCs. Receptor source: a woman in her thirties or forties in good health and CMV-seronegative.

The rearrangement links TRBV7-3 to TRBJ2-7, with D perhaps TRBD2 (7 bases). From germline, CDR1 is SGHTA and CDR2 FQGTGA. Trimming stripped 5 bases from V and 6 bases from J, with 11 bases between. The CDR3 loop spans 12 amino acids. The CDR3 protein is CASSLGGAEQYF. The CDR3 region has the DNA TGTGCCAGCAGCCTGGGGGGGGCCGAGCAGTACTTC.

CDR3 nucleotides: TGTGCCACTAGGGTGGGGCTGAACACTGAAGCTTTCTTT. Amino acids: CATRVGLNTEAFF. V usage is TRBV19 and J usage is TRBJ1-1; maybe TRBD1 (5 bases). The CDR3 is made up of 13 amino acids. V dropped 10 bases and J dropped 0 bases, with 12 bases sitting between them. CDR1 LNHDA and CDR2 SQIVND come from the germline V gene (reference sequence).

V usage is TRBV7-2 and J usage is TRBJ2-5; TRBD2 matches 15 bases. The germline V gene has CDR1 SGHTA and CDR2 FQGNSA. J gave up 4 bases and V 4 bases, and 1 base lay outside the gene matches. The length of the CDR3 is 15 residues. Here the CDR3 DNA reads TGTGCCAGCAGCTCGGGACTAGCGGGGGGAGAGACCCAGTACTTC. This translates into CASSSGLAGGETQYF.

The rearrangement links TRBV7-2 to TRBJ2-7; TRBD2 matches at 11 bases. This CDR3 has 15 amino acids. With 5 bases clipped from V and 4 bases from J, the junction kept 7 bases outside the gene matches. Per germline, CDR1 SGHTA and CDR2 FQGNSA. The CDR3 sequence: CASSPISGGDYEQYF. The CDR3 DNA sequence: TGTGCCAGCAGCCCGATTAGCGGGGGGGATTACGAGCAGTACTTC.

The rearrangement joins TRBV5-6 to TRBJ1-1, with 9 positions matching TRBD1. The V gene end was trimmed by 2 bases and the J gene end by 5 bases; junction bases not matched to a gene: 19. In germline, CDR1 is SGHDT, CDR2 YYEEEE. This CDR3 region has 19 residues. CDR3 nucleotide sequence: TGTGCCAGCAGCTTACTTGTTCCTTTACTCCGGACAGGGGTAACTGAAGCTTTCTTT. This gives the protein CASSLLVPLLRTGVTEAFF.

The V gene is TRBV5-8, the J gene TRBJ1-5; TRBD1 aligns across 12 bases. The CDR3 is 17 amino acids. CDR1 SGHTS and CDR2 YDEGEE come from the germline V gene. V dropped 7 bases and J dropped 1; count of bases not matched to a gene: 9. CDR3 loop: CASGPGQGAGSNQPQHF. The CDR3 DNA follows: TGTGCCAGCGGCCCGGGACAGGGGGCGGGGAGCAATCAGCCCCAGCATTTT.

The CDR3 DNA follows: TGTGCCACCGGATCCGAGTCGGGCACTGAAGCTTTCTTT. This sequence encodes CATGSESGTEAFF. The chain is built from TRBV15 and TRBJ1-1; D gene ambiguous. The CDR3 is 13 amino acids. V was cut by 8 bases and J by 4 bases, with 14 bases left in between. Per germline, CDR1 LNHNV and CDR2 YYDKDF (reference sequence).

CDR3 residues: CASSFGRGPNQPQHF. DNA of the CDR3: TGTGCCAGCAGTTTTGGCAGGGGGCCCAATCAGCCCCAGCATTTT. This sequence joins TRBV6-5 and TRBJ1-5, with 8 bases that match TRBD1. The germline gives CDR1 MNHEY, CDR2 SVGAGI. The CDR3 has 15 amino acids. Germline trimming cut 4 bases from V and 3 bases from J; bases unmatched to any gene: 5.

The V call is TRBV27, the J call TRBJ1-3; the match to TRBD1 covers 7 bases. V lost 6 bases, J lost 1 base, and 6 bases stayed unmatched. The CDR3 spans 15 residues. CDR1 is MNHEY and CDR2 is SMNVEV in the germline V gene (reference sequence). The CDR3 spells CASSRTGLSGNTIYF. The DNA of the CDR3 is TGTGCCAGCAGCCGGACAGGTTTATCTGGAAACACCATATATTTT.

As concerns this clone: The junction departs from the called germline gene at one end, perhaps through a read error. This sequence joins TRBV13 and TRBJ1-2; no clear D gene. In germline, CDR1 is PRHDT, CDR2 FYEKMQ (reference sequence). This CDR3 is 8 amino acids long. This CDR3 reads CASSLPAF. The CDR3 coding sequence is TGTGCCAGCAGCTTACCCGCCTTC. Supplemented by reference TRBV13 and TRBJ1-2, the full variable domain reads AAGVIQSPRHLIKEKRETATLKCYPIPRHDTVYWYQQGPGQDPQFLISFYEKMQSDKGSIPDRFSAQQFSDYHSELNMSSLELGDSALYFCASSLPAFGSGTRLTVV.

The chain combines TRBV5-8 with TRBJ2-1; D may be TRBD1 (6 bases). Germline V gene lookup returns CDR1 SGHTS and CDR2 YDEGEE. V was clipped by 4 bases and J by 5 bases, with 16 bases between them. The CDR3 spans 15 residues. The CDR3 nucleotides are TGTGCCAGCAGCAGGCGACAGGTTGGCCACAATGAGCAGTTCTTC. Protein product: CASSRRQVGHNEQFF.

The rearrangement uses TRBV7-8 and TRBJ2-7; TRBD1 aligns across 7 bases. This CDR3 comprises 14 residues. The germline CDR1 and CDR2 sequences are SGHVS and FQNEAQ. V dropped 5 bases and J dropped 4; count of bases not matched to a gene: 8. Here the CDR3 reads CASSAQGQFYEQYV. CDR3 coding DNA: TGTGCCAGCAGCGCACAGGGACAGTTTTACGAGCAGTACGTC.

The chain uses TRBV10-3 and TRBJ2-5, with D hard to call. The last part of the DNA fits TRBJ2-7 better; the J call may be wrong. The CDR3 is made up of 11 amino acids. The germline V gene has CDR1 ENHRY and CDR2 SYGVKD. The DNA of the CDR3 is TGTGCCATCAGTGAGCAAAACGAGCAGTACTTC. Amino acids: CAISEQNEQYF.

The V gene is TRBV5-6, the J gene TRBJ2-5, with 7 bases that match TRBD2. V lost 1 base, J lost 3 bases, and 12 bases stayed unmatched. Germline V CDR1 and CDR2: SGHDT, YYEEEE. CDR3 length: 17 residues. The CDR3 region is CASSLWGGLQTKETQYF. The CDR3 DNA sequence: TGTGCCAGCAGCTTGTGGGGGGGACTACAAACCAAAGAGACCCAGTACTTC.

V is TRBV5-4 and J is TRBJ2-3; tentatively, D is TRBD2 (6 bases). V was pared by 4 bases and J by 3 bases, with 15 bases between. CDR3 length: 15 residues. Germline-derived CDR1 and CDR2 are SGHNT and YYREEE (reference sequence). In nucleotides, the CDR3 is TGTGCCAGCAGCCCCCGACTAGGCGGTACAGATACGCAGTATTTT. Amino acids: CASSPRLGGTDTQYF.

This rearrangement joins TRBV7-9 to TRBJ2-7, with a possible D match to TRBD2 (6 bases). Deletions cut 1 base from V and 3 bases from J, with 16 bases between. This CDR3 comprises 16 residues. Germline V CDR1 and CDR2: SEHNR, FQNEAQ (reference sequence). The CDR3 reads CASSLGGRFLGYEQYF. The DNA for the CDR3 is TGTGCCAGCAGCTTAGGTGGGAGGTTTCTAGGCTACGAGCAGTACTTC.

The rearrangement links TRBV5-1 to TRBJ2-6; tentatively, D is TRBD1 (5 bases). CDR1 is SGHRS, CDR2 YFSETQ, per germline. Trimming took 6 bases from V and 4 from J, leaving 11 bases between them. This CDR3 has 14 residues. In nucleotides, the CDR3 is TGCGCCAGCACACCAGGGTCGGGGGCCAACGTCCTGACTTTC. It is translated as CASTPGSGANVLTF.

This clone turned up a few times. This chain uses TRBV6-5 with TRBJ1-1; a possible D gene is TRBD1 (5 bases). V was clipped by 6 bases and J by 5 bases, with 13 bases between them. Germline-derived CDR1 and CDR2 are MNHEY and SVGAGI. This CDR3 contains 13 residues. The DNA of the CDR3 is TGTGCCAGCAGGCGACAGAGCGGGACTGAAGCTTTCTTT. Protein sequence: CASRRQSGTEAFF.

The chain uses TRBV4-1 and TRBJ1-4, with 7 bases fitting TRBD1. Germline V gives CDR1 MGHRA, CDR2 YSYEKL. The CDR3 length is 15 residues. V lost 2 bases, J lost 6 bases, and 6 bases stayed unmatched. The DNA for the CDR3 is TGCGCCAGCAGCCAATCCGACAGGGCACATGAAAAACTGTTTTTT. Encoded protein: CASSQSDRAHEKLFF.

This clone was recorded a few times. The chain is built from TRBV11-2 and TRBJ1-6; tentative D call: TRBD1 (6 bases). This CDR3 contains 14 residues. The V end was cut by 5 bases, the J end by 10 bases, with 15 bases between. Germline lookup yields CDR1 SGHAT and CDR2 FQNNGV. The CDR3 here is CASSPQGAGSPLHF. CDR3 in DNA: TGTGCCAGCAGCCCACAGGGAGCTGGATCACCCCTCCACTTT.

This rearrangement joins TRBV30 to TRBJ2-7, with D tentatively TRBD1 (6 bases). Trimming took off 7 bases at V and 4 bases at J, with 14 bases between the two ends. CDR1 is GTSNPN and CDR2 is SVGIG in the germline V gene (reference sequence). The CDR3 runs to 12 residues. The CDR3, as DNA: TGTGCCTACCAAACAGGGTTATACGAGCAGTACTTC. It is translated as CAYQTGLYEQYF.

The chain couples TRBV9 to TRBJ1-6, with unresolved D. The CDR3 is 16 amino acids. Germline lookup yields CDR1 SGDLS and CDR2 YYNGEE. V was shortened by 0 bases and J by 1 base, with 8 bases between the two germline ends. The CDR3 loop reads CASSVDGRSYNSPLHF. CDR3 DNA: TGTGCCAGCAGCGTAGATGGGAGGTCCTATAATTCACCCCTCCACTTT.

As for this clone: One end of the junction is discordant with germline, which a read error may explain. The chain carries TRBV7-2 and TRBJ2-7; 12 nucleotides match TRBD2. Looked up from germline, CDR1 is SGHTA and CDR2 is FQGNSA. This CDR3 region has 15 residues. CDR3 in amino acids: CASSLEFASGGAVDF. DNA for the CDR3: TGTGCCAGCAGCTTAGAGTTTGCTAGCGGGGGGGCTGTGGACTTC.

CDR3 amino acids: CASSLDGGHRYGYTF. CDR3 sequence (DNA): TGTGCCAGCAGCTTAGACGGTGGGCATCGCTATGGCTACACCTTC. The chain joins TRBV9 to TRBJ1-2; no clear D. CDR3 length: 15 residues. V was trimmed by 4 bases and J by 4 bases, leaving 17 bases between them. Germline CDR1 and CDR2: SGDLS and YYNGEE.

The chain links TRBV19 to TRBJ1-1; 9 bases match TRBD1. This CDR3 is built from 14 residues. In germline, CDR1 is LNHDA, CDR2 SQIVND (reference sequence). The J segment lost 4 bases and the V segment lost 5 bases, leaving 5 bases of the junction unmatched. CDR3 protein: CASSAGQGLTEAFF. CDR3 coding DNA: TGTGCCAGTAGTGCGGGACAGGGTCTCACTGAAGCTTTCTTT.